This T cell receptor beta chain was recovered during a study of blood T cell repertoires in COVID-19. About the study: COVID-19 samples from acute and convalescent phases originated in the United States, Italy and Spain.

Profiled with immunoSEQ multiplex PCR; TCRdb holds only in-frame clones, not every one. Altogether some 300,000 clones are present, around 84% being singletons, with the ten largest covering 3.5% to 4.5%. The participants were between roughly 18 and 100 years old and came from roughly 24 US areas. The sample holds a few counts of this clone. The receptor comes from a man aged 25 to 45 who had recovered from COVID-19. Input material: PBMCs or T cells enriched from blood (not recorded which).

DNA of the CDR3: TGTGCCAGCAGCCGAGGACAGGGCAGGAATCAGCCCCAGCATTTT. Its translation is CASSRGQGRNQPQHF. The V call is TRBV5-8, the J call TRBJ1-5, with 8 bases that match TRBD1. With 4 bases clipped from V and 4 bases from J, the junction kept 7 bases outside the gene matches. From germline, CDR1 is SGHTS and CDR2 YDEGEE. CDR3 length: 15 amino acids.